The T cell receptor beta chain described here comes from a study of T cell responses to AZD1222 COVID-19 vaccine. About this clone itself: Its specificity is not known.

V was pared by 4 bases and J by 5 bases, with 17 bases between. The germline CDR1 and CDR2 sequences are SQVTM and ANQGSEA. The CDR3 totals 14 residues. Using immunoSEQ multiplex PCR, the repertoire was profiled, and TCRdb retains in-frame clones only, with some absent. Of over 100,000 clones in the sample, around 87% were seen once. Notes on the study in general: The sample set comprised mostly white British donors with more females, and clonal diversity was possibly underestimated. CD4 TCRs associated with vaccination spanned spike, dominating at 160-218 and 743-854.

The receptor's source is an adult in good health. The chain carries TRBV29-1 and TRBJ1-1; no definite D call. Here the sequenced sample was peripheral blood, taken on day 0 of AZD1222 vaccination. CDR3 amino acids: CSVGNGGLRTEAFF. Here the CDR3 DNA reads TGCAGCGTTGGAAATGGCGGACTTCGGACTGAAGCTTTCTTT.